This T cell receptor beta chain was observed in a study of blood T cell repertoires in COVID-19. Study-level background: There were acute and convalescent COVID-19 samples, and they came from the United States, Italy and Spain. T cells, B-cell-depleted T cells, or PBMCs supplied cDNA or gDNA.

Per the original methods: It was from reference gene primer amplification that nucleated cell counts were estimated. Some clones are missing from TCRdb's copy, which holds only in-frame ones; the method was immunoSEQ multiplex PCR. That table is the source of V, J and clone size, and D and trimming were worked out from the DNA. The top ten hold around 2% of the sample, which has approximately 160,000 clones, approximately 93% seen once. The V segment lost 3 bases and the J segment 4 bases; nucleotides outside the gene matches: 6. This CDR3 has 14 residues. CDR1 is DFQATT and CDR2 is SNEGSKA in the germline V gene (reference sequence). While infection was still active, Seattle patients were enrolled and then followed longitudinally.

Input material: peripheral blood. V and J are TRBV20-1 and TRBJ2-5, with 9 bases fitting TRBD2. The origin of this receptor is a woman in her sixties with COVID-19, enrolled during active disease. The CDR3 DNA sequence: TGCAGTGCTAGTCAAGCGGGGGGCCTAGAGACCCAGTACTTC. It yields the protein CSASQAGGLETQYF.